The 31 T cell receptor beta chains below all came from one sample that was sequenced in a study of PD-1 blockade in classical Hodgkin lymphoma. Sequencing was performed with immunoSEQ multiplex PCR; in TCRdb, only in-frame clones are kept and a portion is missing. The sample carries 30,000 to 35,000 clones, more than 80% recorded once. Each patient experienced a relapse that followed autologous stem cell transplantation, and brentuximab vedotin exposure varied. Thawed PBMCs yielded CD4+ T cells through magnetic negative selection. Source: CD4+ T cells from blood, taken at baseline. These TCRs come from a human donor with classical Hodgkin lymphoma.

The genes are TRBV6-1 and TRBJ2-3, with TRBD1 identical over 9 bases. CDR3 size: 15 residues. V shed 6 bases, J shed 1 base, and the junction held 5 bases outside the gene matches. Germline V gene data show CDR1 as MNHNS and CDR2 as SASEGT. This chain's CDR3 is CASRPGQGGTDTQYF. The CDR3 bases are TGTGCCAGCAGGCCGGGACAGGGTGGCACAGATACGCAGTATTTT.

Here the CDR3 DNA reads TGTGCCAGTAGTACCCTCAACCGGTTAAACAATCCCAATCAGCCCCAGCATTTT. Its translation: CASSTLNRLNNPNQPQHF. The V and J genes are TRBV19 and TRBJ1-5; D is unresolved. Per germline, CDR1 LNHDA and CDR2 SQIVND (reference sequence). V lost 4 bases to trimming and J lost 3 bases, with 22 bases between them. The CDR3 is 18 amino acids.

A few counts support this clone. V usage is TRBV30 and J usage is TRBJ1-1; D possibly corresponds to TRBD1 (6 bases). The length of the CDR3 is 15 residues. Germline V CDR1 and CDR2: GTSNPN, SVGIG (reference sequence). With 2 bases removed from V and 0 bases from J, the gap between germline ends came to 13 bases. Here the CDR3 reads CAWSQGGRMNTEAFF. In nucleotides, the CDR3 is TGTGCCTGGAGTCAAGGGGGAAGAATGAACACTGAAGCTTTCTTT.

This clone was picked up one time. The gene calls are TRBV2 and TRBJ2-7; D not certain. In germline, CDR1 is SNHLY, CDR2 FYNNEI. V lost 8 bases to trimming and J lost 3 bases, with 20 bases between them. The CDR3 is 15 residues long. The CDR3 reads CASEPPSRSIYEQYF. Written as DNA, the CDR3 is TGTGCCAGCGAGCCGCCTAGTCGTTCAATCTACGAGCAGTACTTC.

This clone was seen a handful of times. The genes are TRBV19 and TRBJ1-2; D is possibly TRBD1 (6 bases). The length of the CDR3 is 13 residues. V was shortened by 7 bases and J by 5 bases, with 14 bases between the two germline ends. CDR1 and CDR2 (germline): LNHDA, SQIVND (reference sequence). This CDR3 reads CASTQGRGYGYTF. For the CDR3, the DNA is TGTGCCAGTACCCAGGGGCGAGGATATGGCTACACCTTC.

This chain joins TRBV12-5 and TRBJ2-2; TRBD1 agrees at 8 bases. V lost 6 bases, J lost 0 bases, and 3 bases stayed unmatched. Germline V gene lookup returns CDR1 LGHNT and CDR2 FRNRAP. This CDR3 comprises 15 residues. The CDR3, as DNA: TGTGCTAGTGGGAAGACAGGGGCGAACACCGGGGAGCTGTTTTTT. This gives the protein CASGKTGANTGELFF.

This chain joins TRBV15 and TRBJ2-7; D gene ambiguous. The germline V and J ends were trimmed by 3 bases and 2 bases, with 17 bases remaining between them. This CDR3 is built from 16 residues. From germline, CDR1 is LNHNV and CDR2 YYDKDF (reference sequence). CDR3 coding DNA: TGTGCCACCAGCAGCGCAAATCCGGTTATGACCTACGAGCAGTACTTC. This translates into CATSSANPVMTYEQYF.

The rearrangement links TRBV7-9 to TRBJ2-7, with TRBD1 identical over 8 bases. Losses at the gene ends were 4 bases for V and 5 bases for J; bases not matched to a gene: 13. CDR1 is SEHNR and CDR2 is FQNEAQ in the germline V gene (reference sequence). The CDR3 has 16 residues. The CDR3 DNA is TGTGCCAGCAGCTCCAGGACAGGGACAGGAGTCCACGAGCAGTACTTC. Its protein is CASSSRTGTGVHEQYF.

This clone has just a few counts. This sequence joins TRBV7-3 and TRBJ2-3, with D possibly matching TRBD1 (6 bases). The CDR3 spans 15 residues. The V and J ends lost 2 bases and 6 bases respectively, with 15 bases between them. Germline V lookup: CDR1 SGHTA, CDR2 FQGTGA. The CDR3 sequence is CASSLGIIQGDTQYF. CDR3 coding DNA: TGTGCCAGCAGCTTAGGGATTATCCAGGGGGATACGCAGTATTTT. Full variable domain (missing parts from reference TRBV7-3 and TRBJ2-3): GAGVSQTPSNKVTEKGKYVELRCDPISGHTALYWYRQSLGQGPEFLIYFQGTGAADDSGLPNDRFFAVRPEGSVSTLKIQRTERGDSAVYLCASSLGIIQGDTQYFGPGTRLTVL.

The table lists this clone with a few counts. The rearrangement joins TRBV19 to TRBJ1-2; D not certain. The CDR3 runs 13 residues. Germline CDR1 LNHDA, CDR2 SQIVND (reference sequence). V lost 0 bases and J lost 7, with 9 bases in between. The CDR3 DNA reads as TGTGCCAGTAGTATAGACTCCGGGTTTGGCTACACCTTC. Translated: CASSIDSGFGYTF. The complete variable domain, with remaining parts taken from reference TRBV19 and TRBJ1-2, reads DGGITQSPKYLFRKEGQNVTLSCEQNLNHDAMYWYRQDPGQGLRLIYYSQIVNDFQKGDIAEGYSVSREKKESFPLTVTSAQKNPTAFYLCASSIDSGFGYTFGSGTRLTVV.

This chain connects TRBV4-1 to TRBJ2-3; D not certain. Germline loops: CDR1 MGHRA, CDR2 YSYEKL. Trimming pared 2 bases from V and 2 bases from J, leaving 2 bases between. This CDR3 is built from 12 residues. The CDR3: CASSQNTDTQYF. CDR3 DNA: TGCGCCAGCAGCCAAAACACAGATACGCAGTATTTT.

The chain uses TRBV6-5 and TRBJ2-7; D unresolved. The CDR3 loop spans 14 amino acids. Germline assignment: CDR1 MNHEY and CDR2 SVGAGI. The V end lost 2 bases, the J end lost 5 bases, and 13 bases lay between the germline ends. The DNA of the CDR3 is TGTGCCAGCAGTTACGTTACCGGTCCGAACGAGCAGTACTTC. Translating it yields CASSYVTGPNEQYF.

The chain couples TRBV7-2 to TRBJ2-7; 7 nucleotides align to TRBD2. This CDR3 is 14 amino acids long. CDR1 and CDR2 (germline): SGHTA, FQGNSA. V lost 4 bases to trimming and J lost 4 bases; unmatched junction nucleotides: 7. Here the CDR3 reads CASSWGLTSYEQYF. The CDR3 DNA follows: TGTGCCAGCAGCTGGGGACTAACCTCGTACGAGCAGTACTTC.

V gene TRBV6-5 combines with J gene TRBJ1-1; D is uncertain. Trimming took off 3 bases at V and 8 bases at J, with 13 bases between the two ends. This CDR3 contains 13 residues. Germline V lookup: CDR1 MNHEY, CDR2 SVGAGI. The CDR3 is CASSYTSVAEAFF. The DNA for the CDR3 is TGTGCCAGCAGTTATACAAGCGTGGCCGAAGCTTTCTTT.

V usage is TRBV19 and J usage is TRBJ2-1; no reliable D call. Between the trimmed V and J ends, which lost 3 bases and 5 bases, there was a span of 5 bases. The CDR3 sequence is 12 residues long. CDR1 is LNHDA and CDR2 is SQIVND in the germline V gene (reference sequence). This CDR3 is CASSILNNEQFF. CDR3 nucleotide sequence: TGTGCCAGTAGTATTTTAAACAATGAGCAGTTCTTC.

The V gene is TRBV19, the J gene TRBJ1-2; unclear D gene. There are 14 residues in the CDR3. Germline CDR1 and CDR2: LNHDA and SQIVND (reference sequence). V shed 6 bases and J shed 4 bases, with 15 bases lying between them. For the CDR3, the DNA is TGTGCCAGTAGCCCCGCCATTCAGTCCTATGGCTACACCTTC. Its translation: CASSPAIQSYGYTF.

V gene TRBV7-8 combines with J gene TRBJ2-6; the D gene could be TRBD1 or TRBD2 (5 bases each). The CDR3 is 15 residues long. Germline lookup yields CDR1 SGHVS and CDR2 FQNEAQ. Trimming shortened V by 0 bases and J by 3 bases, and 6 bases separated the two germline ends. The CDR3 loop is CASSLAGVGANVLTF. CDR3 coding DNA: TGTGCCAGCAGCTTAGCGGGGGTTGGGGCCAACGTCCTGACTTTC.

The V call is TRBV5-1, the J call TRBJ2-1; 13 nucleotides align to TRBD2. V lost 4 bases and J lost 9; bases outside the gene matches: 10. CDR1 is SGHRS, CDR2 YFSETQ, per germline. This CDR3 comprises 16 residues. CDR3 coding DNA: TGCGCCAGCAGCCATGGACTAGCGGGAGTAATCGGTGAGCAGTTCTTC. Its translation is CASSHGLAGVIGEQFF. The whole variable domain, filled in from reference TRBV5-1 and TRBJ2-1, reads KAGVTQTPRYLIKTRGQQVTLSCSPISGHRSVSWYQQTPGQGLQFLFEYFSETQRNKGNFPGRFSGRQFSNSRSEMNVSTLELGDSALYLCASSHGLAGVIGEQFFGPGTRLTVL.

V usage is TRBV4-1 and J usage is TRBJ2-4; maybe TRBD1 (5 bases). From germline, CDR1 is MGHRA and CDR2 YSYEKL. Between the trimmed V and J ends, which lost 1 base and 2 bases, there was a span of 9 bases. CDR3 length: 15 amino acids. The chain's CDR3 is CASSQGQGTKNIQYF. The CDR3 bases are TGCGCCAGCAGCCAAGGTCAGGGAACCAAAAACATTCAGTACTTC.

The chain links TRBV7-6 to TRBJ1-1; D is unresolved. Germline CDR1 and CDR2: SGHVS and FNYEAQ. The CDR3 covers 13 residues. V lost 5 bases to trimming and J lost 0 bases, with 7 bases between them. The CDR3 spells CASSTQMNTEAFF. The CDR3 DNA reads as TGTGCCAGCAGCACTCAAATGAACACTGAAGCTTTCTTT.

This chain links TRBV7-9 with TRBJ2-2; D possibly corresponds to TRBD1 (7 bases). Germline V gene sequence: CDR1 SEHNR, CDR2 FQNEAQ (reference sequence). The CDR3 extends over 15 amino acids. V dropped 6 bases and J dropped 4 bases, with 15 bases sitting between them. CDR3 residues: CASRDRQGGTGELFF. The CDR3, as DNA: TGTGCCAGCAGGGACCGACAGGGAGGCACCGGGGAGCTGTTTTTT.

The chain couples TRBV27 to TRBJ2-1; 9 bases line up with TRBD2. The CDR3 has 16 amino acids. J gave up 6 bases and V 3 bases, and 9 bases lay outside the gene matches. The germline V gene encodes CDR1 MNHEY and CDR2 SMNVEV (reference sequence). CDR3 DNA: TGTGCCAGCAGTTTTGATGGCGGGAGGGCCGTCAATGAGCAGTTCTTC. Encoded protein: CASSFDGGRAVNEQFF.

This chain uses TRBV27 with TRBJ2-6; TRBD1 might be the D (5 bases). V lost 8 bases and J 0 bases, leaving 8 bases between the germline ends. This CDR3 contains 14 residues. The germline V gene encodes CDR1 MNHEY and CDR2 SMNVEV (reference sequence). In DNA form, the CDR3 reads TGTGCCAGCTGGACAAACTCTGGGGCCAACGTCCTGACTTTC. Its protein is CASWTNSGANVLTF.

This clone was picked up one time. The CDR3 region is CASSVWGHTGELFF. The CDR3 bases are TGTGCCAGCAGCGTTTGGGGGCACACCGGGGAGCTGTTTTTT. The chain employs TRBV9 and TRBJ2-2, with D possibly being TRBD1 (6 bases). CDR1 SGDLS and CDR2 YYNGEE come from the germline V gene. This CDR3 is 14 amino acids long. V was trimmed by 2 bases and J by 3 bases, leaving 8 bases between them.

The V gene is TRBV27, the J gene TRBJ2-3, with D perhaps matching TRBD2 (6 bases). The CDR3 has 14 residues. CDR1 MNHEY and CDR2 SMNVEV come from the germline V gene (reference sequence). V lost 6 bases and J 6 bases, leaving 16 bases between the germline ends. CDR3 region: CASSRVTGADTQYF. CDR3 coding DNA: TGTGCCAGCAGCCGGGTGACGGGAGCGGATACGCAGTATTTT.

The rearrangement joins TRBV7-9 to TRBJ2-2; 10 positions match TRBD1. After removal of 5 bases from V and 2 bases from J, the junction contained 11 bases not matched to a gene. The CDR3 spans 18 residues. Germline values: CDR1 SEHNR, CDR2 FQNEAQ (reference sequence). The CDR3 nucleotides read TGTGCCAGCAGCCTGTTGACAGGGGGCTACGTTAACACCGGGGAGCTGTTTTTT. Translating it yields CASSLLTGGYVNTGELFF.

The rearrangement uses TRBV6-1 and TRBJ1-1; possible D gene TRBD1, 5 bases. Germline CDR1 and CDR2: MNHNS and SASEGT. V lost 2 bases and J 1 base, leaving 11 bases between the germline ends. The CDR3 sequence is 15 residues long. The DNA of the CDR3 is TGTGCCAGCAGTGAATCGGGGGGGAAGAACACTGAAGCTTTCTTT. This gives the protein CASSESGGKNTEAFF.

The chain links TRBV11-2 to TRBJ1-2, with a possible D match to TRBD1 (5 bases). CDR3 length: 14 amino acids. The germline CDR1 and CDR2 sequences are SGHAT and FQNNGV. Trimming cost V 5 bases and J 3 bases, with 13 bases left between them. Here the CDR3 reads CASSGVGLYYGYTF. The CDR3 DNA reads TGTGCCAGCAGCGGCGTGGGGCTTTACTATGGCTACACCTTC.

The chain recombines TRBV30 with TRBJ2-7, with 10 bases that match TRBD1. Germline loops: CDR1 GTSNPN, CDR2 SVGIG (reference sequence). The J segment lost 4 bases and the V segment lost 4 bases, leaving 1 base of the junction unmatched. CDR3 length: 12 amino acids. The CDR3 coding sequence is TGTGCCTGGAAGGGACAGGGGTACGAGCAGTACTTC. Protein sequence: CAWKGQGYEQYF. The full variable domain, in which reference TRBV30 and TRBJ2-7 provide the parts outside the CDR3, is SQTIHQWPATLVQPVGSPLSLECTVEGTSNPNLYWYRQAAGRGLQLLFYSVGIGQISSEVPQNLSASRPQDRQFILSSKKLLLSDSGFYLCAWKGQGYEQYFGPGTRLTVT.

This chain uses TRBV9 with TRBJ2-7; 9 nucleotides agree with TRBD1. Trimming at V came to 4 bases and at J to 0 bases, leaving 8 bases not matched to a gene. This CDR3 contains 16 residues. Germline V gene data show CDR1 as SGDLS and CDR2 as YYNGEE. CDR3 protein: CASSPRTGDASYEQYF. The CDR3, as DNA: TGTGCCAGCAGCCCGCGGACAGGGGATGCCTCCTACGAGCAGTACTTC.

This chain joins TRBV27 and TRBJ2-5; D possibly corresponds to TRBD1 (6 bases). The V gene's germline CDR1 is MNHEY and CDR2 SMNVEV (reference sequence). V lost 2 bases and J lost 5, with 15 bases in between. The CDR3 is made up of 15 amino acids. The DNA of the CDR3 is TGTGCCAGCAGTTTAGGTCAGGGGCCGGGGGAGACCCAGTACTTC. Translation: CASSLGQGPGETQYF.